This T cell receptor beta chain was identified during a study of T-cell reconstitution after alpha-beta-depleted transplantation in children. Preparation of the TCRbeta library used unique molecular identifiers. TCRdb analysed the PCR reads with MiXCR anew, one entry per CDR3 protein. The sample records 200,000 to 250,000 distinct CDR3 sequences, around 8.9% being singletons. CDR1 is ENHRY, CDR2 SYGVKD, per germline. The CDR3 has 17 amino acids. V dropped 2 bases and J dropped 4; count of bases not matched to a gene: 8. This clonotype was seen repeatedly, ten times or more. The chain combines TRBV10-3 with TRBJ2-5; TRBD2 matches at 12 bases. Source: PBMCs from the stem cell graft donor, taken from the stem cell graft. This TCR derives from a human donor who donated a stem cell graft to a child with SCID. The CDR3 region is CAISEAGLAGGRETQYF. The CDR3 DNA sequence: TGTGCCATCAGTGAGGCGGGACTAGCGGGCGGCCGAGAGACCCAGTACTTC.